The text below deals with one T cell receptor (beta chain). TCRdb's table, derived via immunoSEQ multiplex PCR, lists solely in-frame clones and lacks some. The sample includes about 55,000 clones, about 96% seen only once; the top ten take 1.1%. J was trimmed by 14 bases and V by 3 bases; bases with no gene match: 1. Per the germline V gene, CDR1 is SGHDT and CDR2 is YYEEEE. CDR3 length: 11 residues. This sample was taken from a study of control samples from healthy donors and cancer patients. Sequences were obtained from blood. This TCR was recovered from a woman between 18 and 29 years old in good health. This chain links TRBV5-6 with TRBJ1-6; TRBD1 matches 8 bases. The chain's CDR3 is CASSSGQALHF. CDR3 coding DNA: TGTGCCAGCAGCTCGGGACAGGCCCTCCACTTT. The whole variable domain, remainder taken from reference TRBV5-6 and TRBJ1-6, is DAGVTQSPTHLIKTRGQQVTLRCSPKSGHDTVSWYQQALGQGPQFIFQYYEEEERQRGNFPDRFSGHQFPNYSSELNVNALLLGDSALYLCASSSGQALHFGNGTRLTVT.